The 27 T cell receptor beta chains below all came from one sample that was sequenced in a study of shared clonotypes between healthy human individuals (dated by TCRdb to between 2020 and 2021). The library was made by the immunoSEQ multiplex PCR assay. TCRdb stores this immuneACCESS table with in-frame sequences only. Part of the clones is absent; in the studies checked, under half of the shortfall reflects unresolved V genes, and no reason is known for the rest. The sample contains over a million clones, 75% of them found a single time. Around 1.5% of the sample is in the top ten clones. The sample consisted of memory CD4+ T cells sorted from blood. The intended sense of this specimen's cell subset or site label: CD45RA-negative fraction. The receptors shown here come from a man aged 18 to 30 in good health.

V and J are TRBV4-2 and TRBJ2-5; TRBD2 is a possible D gene (5 bases). Per germline, CDR1 LGHNA and CDR2 YNFKEQ. The V end was cut by 4 bases, the J end by 4 bases, with 13 bases between. The CDR3 contains 14 residues. The CDR3 DNA reads TGTGCCAGCAGCCGCTCACTAGTCAGAGAGACCCAGTACTTC. This encodes CASSRSLVRETQYF.

The gene calls are TRBV4-1 and TRBJ1-5, with D possibly being TRBD1 (5 bases). Germline CDR1 and CDR2: MGHRA and YSYEKL. Trimming left V 0 bases short and J 0 bases short, with 9 bases between. This CDR3 is 16 amino acids long. Written as DNA, the CDR3 is TGCGCCAGCAGCCAAGATCGGGGGAATAGCAATCAGCCCCAGCATTTT. Amino acids: CASSQDRGNSNQPQHF.

The CDR3 DNA reads as TGTGCCTGGGGTACAGGGGGAGTTGAGACCCAGTACTTC. Translation gives CAWGTGGVETQYF. The V call is TRBV30, the J call TRBJ2-5, with 8 positions matching TRBD1. CDR3 length: 13 amino acids. CDR1 is GTSNPN, CDR2 SVGIG, per germline (reference sequence). The V gene end was trimmed by 5 bases and the J gene end by 5 bases; junction bases not matched to a gene: 7.

The chain is built from TRBV6-1 and TRBJ2-3; D might be TRBD1 (7 bases). Germline CDR1 MNHNS, CDR2 SASEGT. This CDR3 region has 14 residues. V lost 2 bases, J lost 6 bases, and 12 bases lay in between. The CDR3 is CASSEMTGRDTQYF. CDR3 sequence (DNA): TGTGCCAGCAGTGAAATGACAGGGAGGGATACGCAGTATTTT.

This clone was seen a few times. The genes are TRBV7-2 and TRBJ1-6; 10 bases line up with TRBD1. This CDR3 contains 19 residues. From germline, CDR1 is SGHTA and CDR2 FQGNSA. With V trimmed by 3 bases and J by 2 bases, 10 bases remained unmatched. The CDR3 region has the DNA TGTGCCAGCAGCTTTCGGGACAGGGGAAGTAATCCCTATAATTCACCCCTCCACTTT. Translated: CASSFRDRGSNPYNSPLHF.

This rearrangement joins TRBV5-1 to TRBJ1-1; D unclear. V lost 4 bases to trimming and J lost 0 bases, with 10 bases between them. This CDR3 is 14 amino acids long. CDR1 and CDR2 from the germline V gene are SGHRS and YFSETQ. DNA of the CDR3: TGCGCCAGCAGCCCCCGACGGATGAACACTGAAGCTTTCTTT. Protein product: CASSPRRMNTEAFF.

The genes are TRBV25-1 and TRBJ1-6, with D maybe TRBD1 (6 bases). The V and J ends lost 3 bases and 11 bases respectively, with 14 bases between them. Germline V gives CDR1 MGHDK, CDR2 SYGVNS. CDR3 length: 14 amino acids. CDR3 coding DNA: TGTGCCAGCAGTGAGACAGGAGCCTCCCCACCCCTCCACTTT. It is translated as CASSETGASPPLHF.

The gene calls are TRBV5-1 and TRBJ2-7; TRBD1 matches at 9 bases. The CDR3 covers 15 residues. Germline loops: CDR1 SGHRS, CDR2 YFSETQ. Trimming removed 0 bases from V and 6 bases from J; junction bases left unmatched: 7. The chain's CDR3 is CASSLALGTGFEQYF. CDR3 coding DNA: TGCGCCAGCAGCTTGGCCCTTGGGACAGGGTTCGAGCAGTACTTC.

The V gene is TRBV5-1, the J gene TRBJ2-7, with TRBD2 matching 10 bases. The V segment lost 0 bases and the J segment 2 bases; nucleotides outside the gene matches: 8. The length of the CDR3 is 17 residues. Germline V gene sequence: CDR1 SGHRS, CDR2 YFSETQ. The CDR3 DNA reads TGCGCCAGCAGCTTGGCCTATAGCGGGGGGCCGCCCTACGAGCAGTACTTC. Protein: CASSLAYSGGPPYEQYF.

The V gene is TRBV6-5, the J gene TRBJ2-2; TRBD1 might be the D (5 bases). Trimming took 1 base from V and 5 from J, leaving 11 bases between them. Germline CDR1 is MNHEY and CDR2 is SVGAGI. The CDR3 covers 15 residues. The CDR3 bases are TGTGCCAGCAGTTACTACAGGTCCTTAACCGGGGAGCTGTTTTTT. It translates to CASSYYRSLTGELFF.

This clone has a single count. J is TRBJ1-1 and V is TRBV5-1, with TRBD1 matching over 7 bases. Trimming took 4 bases from V and 3 from J; bases not matched to a gene: 3. Germline CDR1 and CDR2: SGHRS and YFSETQ. CDR3 length equals 13 residues. CDR3 amino acids: CASSIQGYTEAFF. CDR3 nucleotides: TGCGCCAGCAGCATACAGGGGTACACTGAAGCTTTCTTT.

This clone was counted a few times. The rearrangement uses TRBV12-5 and TRBJ1-3; no clear D gene. This CDR3 is built from 14 residues. Germline values: CDR1 LGHNT, CDR2 FRNRAP. Trimming cost V 2 bases and J 4 bases, with 9 bases left between them. This chain's CDR3 is CASGLLAGGNTIYF. In DNA, the CDR3 is TGTGCTAGTGGTTTGCTGGCGGGAGGAAACACCATATATTTT. Full variable domain (outside the CDR3, taken from reference TRBV12-5 and TRBJ1-3): DARVTQTPRHKVTEMGQEVTMRCQPILGHNTVFWYRQTMMQGLELLAYFRNRAPLDDSGMPKDRFSAEMPDATLATLKIQPSEPRDSAVYFCASGLLAGGNTIYFGEGSWLTVV.

This sequence joins TRBV4-3 and TRBJ2-1; D may correspond to TRBD1 or TRBD2 (5 bases each). V dropped 3 bases and J dropped 9 bases, with 21 bases sitting between them. CDR1 LGHNA and CDR2 YSLEER come from the germline V gene. This CDR3 has 16 residues. CDR3 sequence (DNA): TGCGCCAGCAGCCAGTCAGTGACGGCGGGCCAGGGTGAGCAGTTCTTC. Translated: CASSQSVTAGQGEQFF.

The gene calls are TRBV7-9 and TRBJ2-3; possibly TRBD1 for D (5 bases). Trimming left V 5 bases short and J 5 bases short, with 14 bases between. This CDR3 is 14 amino acids long. Germline CDR1 is SEHNR and CDR2 is FQNEAQ (reference sequence). The CDR3 DNA reads TGTGCCAGCAGCCCTGGGGCGGTTGGAGATACGCAGTATTTT. The encoded protein is CASSPGAVGDTQYF. Filled out from reference TRBV7-9 and TRBJ2-3, the complete variable domain reads DTGVSQNPRHKITKRGQNVTFRCDPISEHNRLYWYRQTLGQGPEFLTYFQNEAQLEKSRLLSDRFSAERPKGSFSTLEIQRTEQGDSAMYLCASSPGAVGDTQYFGPGTRLTVL.

The rearrangement joins TRBV7-6 to TRBJ2-2; 9 bases line up with TRBD2. Germline loops: CDR1 SGHVS, CDR2 FNYEAQ. This CDR3 is 16 amino acids long. Unmatched junction bases numbered 9, after V lost 4 bases and J lost 6 bases. CDR3 DNA: TGTGCCAGCAGCTCAACCAGCGGGGGGCCCCCCGGGGAGCTGTTTTTT. It encodes CASSSTSGGPPGELFF. Together with reference TRBV7-6 and TRBJ2-2, the CDR3 gives the full variable domain: GAGVSQSPRYKVTKRGQDVALRCDPISGHVSLYWYRQALGQGPEFLTYFNYEAQQDKSGLPNDRFSAERPEGSISTLTIQRTEQRDSAMYRCASSSTSGGPPGELFFGEGSRLTVL.

This clone is a singleton in its sample. V usage is TRBV2 and J usage is TRBJ1-2; D is possibly TRBD1 (5 bases). This CDR3 has 14 residues. Germline V lookup: CDR1 SNHLY, CDR2 FYNNEI. V was clipped by 6 bases and J by 6 bases, with 17 bases between them. Here the CDR3 DNA reads TGTGCCAGCAGGGGGGGTCCCCTCTCGGATGGCTACACCTTC. It is translated as CASRGGPLSDGYTF.

V gene TRBV14 combines with J gene TRBJ2-3, with a tentative D call TRBD1 (5 bases). CDR1 is SGHDN and CDR2 is FVKESK in the germline V gene. This CDR3 has 17 amino acids. Deletions cut 1 base from V and 6 bases from J, with 20 bases between. Written as DNA, the CDR3 is TGTGCCAGCAGCCAAGGGTCCCTCAGGGATCATAGGGATACGCAGTATTTT. It yields the protein CASSQGSLRDHRDTQYF.

J is TRBJ2-5 and V is TRBV5-1; the D gene could be TRBD1 or TRBD2 (5 bases each). Trimming took off 7 bases at V and 2 bases at J, with 12 bases between the two ends. The CDR3 has 13 amino acids. Germline loops: CDR1 SGHRS, CDR2 YFSETQ. CDR3 nucleotides: TGCGCCAGCGCCGAGGGGAAACAAGAGACCCAGTACTTC. Translation gives CASAEGKQETQYF.

The CDR3 is CASSYQGGGNQPQHF. The DNA for the CDR3 is TGTGCCAGCAGTTACCAAGGAGGGGGCAATCAGCCCCAGCATTTT. The chain has TRBV6-6 and TRBJ1-5, with D tentatively TRBD1 (5 bases). Germline loops: CDR1 MNHNY, CDR2 SVGAGI (reference sequence). V was trimmed by 2 bases and J by 2 bases, leaving 10 bases between them. The CDR3 contains 15 residues.

This clone was counted only a few times. Additional DNA sequences in this sample encode the identical CDR3. Written as DNA, the CDR3 is TGCGCCAGCAGCTTGGGAAGGGCGGACGAGCAGTACTTC. This gives the protein CASSLGRADEQYF. The gene calls are TRBV5-1 and TRBJ2-7; D ambiguous. V lost 0 bases, J lost 5 bases, and 9 bases lay in between. Germline lookup yields CDR1 SGHRS and CDR2 YFSETQ. This CDR3 has 13 amino acids. Drawing the rest from reference TRBV5-1 and TRBJ2-7, the complete variable domain is KAGVTQTPRYLIKTRGQQVTLSCSPISGHRSVSWYQQTPGQGLQFLFEYFSETQRNKGNFPGRFSGRQFSNSRSEMNVSTLELGDSALYLCASSLGRADEQYFGPGTRLTVT.

The genes are TRBV14 and TRBJ1-2; 11 bases align to TRBD1. J was trimmed by 8 bases and V by 8 bases; bases with no gene match: 4. Germline CDR1 and CDR2: SGHDN and FVKESK. CDR3 length: 12 amino acids. The CDR3 loop reads CASGQGARGYTF. As DNA, the CDR3 is TGTGCCAGCGGACAGGGGGCTCGAGGCTACACCTTC.

The gene calls are TRBV7-3 and TRBJ2-1; 9 bases are a match to TRBD2. V trimming: 5 bases; J trimming: 4 bases; junction bases outside the gene matches: 9. The CDR3 is 16 residues long. Looked up from germline, CDR1 is SGHTA and CDR2 is FQGTGA. The CDR3 nucleotides read TGTGCCAGCAGCCCGCCGGGCGGGGGGGCATACAATGAGCAGTTCTTC. It specifies CASSPPGGGAYNEQFF.

The rearrangement links TRBV9 to TRBJ1-3; 8 positions agree with TRBD1. With V trimmed by 3 bases and J by 8 bases, 4 bases remained unmatched. This CDR3 region has 13 residues. The germline CDR1 and CDR2 sequences are SGDLS and YYNGEE. The CDR3 DNA is TGTGCCAGCAGCGCCGGACAGGGCGACACCATATATTTT. Translation gives CASSAGQGDTIYF.

The chain uses TRBV5-4 and TRBJ2-1; 15 bases match TRBD2. The length of the CDR3 is 18 residues. Germline assignment: CDR1 SGHNT and CDR2 YYREEE (reference sequence). The trim removed 2 bases at V and 6 bases at J, leaving 9 bases unmatched. This chain's CDR3 is CASSLGLAGGPQGNEQFF. For the CDR3, the DNA is TGTGCCAGCAGCTTAGGACTAGCGGGAGGGCCGCAGGGCAATGAGCAGTTCTTC.

This chain links TRBV6-5 with TRBJ2-7, with 11 bases aligning to TRBD2. With 5 bases clipped from V and 6 bases from J, the junction kept 6 bases outside the gene matches. In germline, CDR1 is MNHEY, CDR2 SVGAGI. The CDR3 runs 14 residues. The CDR3 protein is CASSQLAGVLEQYF. The CDR3 DNA reads TGTGCCAGCAGTCAACTAGCGGGAGTCCTCGAGCAGTACTTC.

The chain is built from TRBV6-5 and TRBJ2-1, with TRBD1 as a possible D gene (6 bases). Between the trimmed V and J ends, which lost 5 bases and 8 bases, there was a span of 13 bases. The CDR3 has 13 residues. Germline CDR1 reads MNHEY; CDR2 reads SVGAGI. CDR3 amino acids: CASSQQGIDEQFF. The CDR3 DNA follows: TGTGCCAGCAGTCAGCAGGGGATCGATGAGCAGTTCTTC.

The chain employs TRBV27 and TRBJ2-1; 9 nucleotides line up with TRBD2. Germline values: CDR1 MNHEY, CDR2 SMNVEV (reference sequence). With 9 bases clipped from V and 7 bases from J, the junction kept 4 bases outside the gene matches. This CDR3 contains 12 residues. The CDR3 sequence: CASTSGLNEQFF. Here the CDR3 DNA reads TGTGCCAGTACTAGCGGGCTGAATGAGCAGTTCTTC.